Below, one T cell receptor beta chain is given with its context. Original processing notes: Estimated nucleated cell counts came from reference gene primer amplification. Produced via immunoSEQ multiplex PCR; TCRdb's table is partial and in-frame only. V and J calls and clone size are copied from that table; D and trimming were computed from the DNA. Here the sample spans 250,000 to 400,000 clones, over 75% being singletons. Allocation to cohorts depended on clinical history reported by the participants. Recovered status in Cohort 3 required two negative PCRs, clearance, or symptom resolution. This record comes from a study of blood T cell repertoires in COVID-19. Across the study: T cells, B-cell-depleted T cells, or PBMCs provided the cDNA or gDNA that served as material.

The CDR3 extends over 13 amino acids. The sequence was collected from a woman younger than 45 who had recovered from COVID-19. V is TRBV7-5 and J is TRBJ1-5. TRBV7-5 constitutes a pseudogene. The sequenced sample was PBMCs or T cells enriched from blood (not recorded which). CDR3 in amino acids: CARSLRGNQPQHF. CDR3 in DNA: TGTGCCAGAAGCTTACGCGGGAATCAGCCCCAGCATTTT.